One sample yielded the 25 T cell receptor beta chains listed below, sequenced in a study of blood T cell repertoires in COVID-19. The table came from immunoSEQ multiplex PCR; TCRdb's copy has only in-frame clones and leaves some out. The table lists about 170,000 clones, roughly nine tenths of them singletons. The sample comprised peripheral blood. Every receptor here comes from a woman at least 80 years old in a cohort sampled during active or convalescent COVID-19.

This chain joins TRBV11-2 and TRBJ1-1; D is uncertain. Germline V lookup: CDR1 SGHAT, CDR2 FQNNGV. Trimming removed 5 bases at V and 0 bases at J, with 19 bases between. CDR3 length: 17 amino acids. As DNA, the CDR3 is TGTGCCAGCAGCGCAAACCACCTCCCGGGAATGAACACTGAAGCTTTCTTT. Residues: CASSANHLPGMNTEAFF.

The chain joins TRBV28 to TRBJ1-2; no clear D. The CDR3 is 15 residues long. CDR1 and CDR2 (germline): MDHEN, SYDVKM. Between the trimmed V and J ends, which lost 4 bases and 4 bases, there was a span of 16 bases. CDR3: CASSYARAGFYGYTF. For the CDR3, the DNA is TGTGCCAGCAGTTACGCGAGGGCAGGCTTCTATGGCTACACCTTC.

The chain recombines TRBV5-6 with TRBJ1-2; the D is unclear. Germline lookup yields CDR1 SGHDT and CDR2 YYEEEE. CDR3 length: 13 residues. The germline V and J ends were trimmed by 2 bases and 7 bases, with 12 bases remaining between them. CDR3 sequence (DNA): TGTGCCAGCAGCTTTGCGGCCCTGGCTGGCTACACCTTC. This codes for CASSFAALAGYTF.

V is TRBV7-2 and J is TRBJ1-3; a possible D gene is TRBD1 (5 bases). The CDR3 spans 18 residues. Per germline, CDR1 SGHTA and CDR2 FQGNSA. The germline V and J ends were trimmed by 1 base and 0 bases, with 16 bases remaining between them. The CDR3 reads CASSLEGWGRSSGNTIYF. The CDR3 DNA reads TGTGCCAGCAGCTTAGAAGGTTGGGGCAGGAGCTCTGGAAACACCATATATTTT.

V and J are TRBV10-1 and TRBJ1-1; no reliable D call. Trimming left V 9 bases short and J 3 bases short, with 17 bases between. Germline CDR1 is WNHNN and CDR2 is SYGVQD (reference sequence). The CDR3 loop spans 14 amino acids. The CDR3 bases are TGCGCCAGAGCTTTAGACTGGCGGGACACTGAAGCTTTCTTT. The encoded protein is CARALDWRDTEAFF.

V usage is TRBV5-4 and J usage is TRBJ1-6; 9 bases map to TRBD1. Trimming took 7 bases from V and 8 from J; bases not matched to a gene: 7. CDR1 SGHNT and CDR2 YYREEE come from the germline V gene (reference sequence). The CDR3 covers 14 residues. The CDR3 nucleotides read TGTGCCAGCTCTAATACAGGGGGCGATTCACCCCTCCACTTT. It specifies CASSNTGGDSPLHF.

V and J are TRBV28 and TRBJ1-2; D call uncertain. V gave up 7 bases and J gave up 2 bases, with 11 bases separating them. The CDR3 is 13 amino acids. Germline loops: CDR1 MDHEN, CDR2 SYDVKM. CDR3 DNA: TGTGCCAGCATCGACCCGAGGAACTATGGCTACACCTTC. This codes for CASIDPRNYGYTF.

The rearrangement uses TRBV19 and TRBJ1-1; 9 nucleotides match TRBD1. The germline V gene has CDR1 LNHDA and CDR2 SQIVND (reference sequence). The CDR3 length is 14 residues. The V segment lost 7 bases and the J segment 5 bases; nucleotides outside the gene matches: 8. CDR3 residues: CASTKTGGETEAFF. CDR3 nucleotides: TGTGCCAGTACCAAGACAGGGGGTGAGACTGAAGCTTTCTTT.

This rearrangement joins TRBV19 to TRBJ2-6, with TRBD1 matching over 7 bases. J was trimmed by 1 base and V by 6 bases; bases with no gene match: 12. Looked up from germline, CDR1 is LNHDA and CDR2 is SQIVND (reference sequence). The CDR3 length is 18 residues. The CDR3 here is CASSPLEGTVSGANVLTF. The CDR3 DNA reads TGTGCCAGTAGCCCCCTAGAAGGGACAGTTTCTGGGGCCAACGTCCTGACTTTC. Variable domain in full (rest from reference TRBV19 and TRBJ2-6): DGGITQSPKYLFRKEGQNVTLSCEQNLNHDAMYWYRQDPGQGLRLIYYSQIVNDFQKGDIAEGYSVSREKKESFPLTVTSAQKNPTAFYLCASSPLEGTVSGANVLTFGAGSRLTVL.

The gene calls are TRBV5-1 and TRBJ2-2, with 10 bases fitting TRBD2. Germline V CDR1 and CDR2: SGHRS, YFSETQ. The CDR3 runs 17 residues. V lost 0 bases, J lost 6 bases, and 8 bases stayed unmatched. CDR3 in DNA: TGCGCCAGCAGCTTGGCCGGGGTAGCGGGAGGACCCGGGGAGCTGTTTTTT. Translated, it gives CASSLAGVAGGPGELFF.

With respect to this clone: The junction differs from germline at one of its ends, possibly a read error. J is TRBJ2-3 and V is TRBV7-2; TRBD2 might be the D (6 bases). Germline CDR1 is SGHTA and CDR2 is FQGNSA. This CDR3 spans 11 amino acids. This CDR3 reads CASGMGGGMAF. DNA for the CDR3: TGTGCCAGCGGGATGGGTGGAGGGATGGCCTTT.

CDR3 amino acids: CASSRDYQETQYF. The CDR3 DNA follows: TGTGCCAGCAGCCGGGACTACCAAGAGACCCAGTACTTC. This sequence joins TRBV3-1 (or the pseudogene TRBV3-2) and TRBJ2-5, with D perhaps matching TRBD2 (6 bases). The CDR3 runs to 13 residues. The V gene lost 4 bases and the J gene lost 0 bases, with 6 bases spanning the gap. Germline V lookup: CDR1 LGHDT, CDR2 YNNKEL (reference sequence).

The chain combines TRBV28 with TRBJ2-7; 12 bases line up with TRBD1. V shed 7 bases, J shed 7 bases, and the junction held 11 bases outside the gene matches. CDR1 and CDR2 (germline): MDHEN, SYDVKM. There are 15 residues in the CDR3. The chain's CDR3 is CASNAPGQGAREQYF. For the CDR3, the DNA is TGTGCCAGCAACGCGCCGGGACAGGGGGCGCGAGAGCAGTACTTC.

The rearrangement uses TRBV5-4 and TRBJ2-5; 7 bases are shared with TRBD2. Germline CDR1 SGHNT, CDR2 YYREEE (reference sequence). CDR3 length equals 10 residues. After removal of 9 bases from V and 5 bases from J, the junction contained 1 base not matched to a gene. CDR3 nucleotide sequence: TGTGCCACCGGGAGGGAGACCCAGTACTTC. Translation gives CATGRETQYF.

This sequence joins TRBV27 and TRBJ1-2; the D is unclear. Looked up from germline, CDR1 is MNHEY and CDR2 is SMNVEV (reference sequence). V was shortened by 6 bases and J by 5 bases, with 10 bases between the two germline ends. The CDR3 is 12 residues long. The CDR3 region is CASRRTGYGYTF. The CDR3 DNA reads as TGTGCCAGCAGACGGACGGGATATGGCTACACCTTC.

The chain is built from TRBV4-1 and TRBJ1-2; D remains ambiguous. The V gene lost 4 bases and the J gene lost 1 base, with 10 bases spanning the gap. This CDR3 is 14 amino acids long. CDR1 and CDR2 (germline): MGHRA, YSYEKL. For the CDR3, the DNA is TGCGCCAGCAGCCCCGGGAGGGTTAACTATGGCTACACCTTC. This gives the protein CASSPGRVNYGYTF.

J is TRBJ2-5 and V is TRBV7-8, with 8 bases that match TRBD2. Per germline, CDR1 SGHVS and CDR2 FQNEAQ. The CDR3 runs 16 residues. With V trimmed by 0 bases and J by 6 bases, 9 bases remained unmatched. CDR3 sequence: CASSLAVAGGAKTQYF. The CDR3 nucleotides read TGTGCCAGCAGCTTAGCCGTTGCCGGGGGGGCGAAGACCCAGTACTTC.

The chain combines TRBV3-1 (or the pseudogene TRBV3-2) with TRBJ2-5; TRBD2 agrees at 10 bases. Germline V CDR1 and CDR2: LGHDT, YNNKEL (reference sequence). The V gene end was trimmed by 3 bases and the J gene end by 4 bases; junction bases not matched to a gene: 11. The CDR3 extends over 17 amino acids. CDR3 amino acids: CASSHGRAPSGGETQYF. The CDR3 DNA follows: TGTGCCAGCAGCCATGGACGGGCCCCTAGCGGGGGAGAGACCCAGTACTTC.

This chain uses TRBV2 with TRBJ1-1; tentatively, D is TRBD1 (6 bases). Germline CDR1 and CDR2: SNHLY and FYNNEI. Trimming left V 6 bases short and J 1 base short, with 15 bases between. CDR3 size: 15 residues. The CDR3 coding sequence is TGTGCCAGCAGAGCAGGACAGCCCCCGAACACTGAAGCTTTCTTT. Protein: CASRAGQPPNTEAFF.

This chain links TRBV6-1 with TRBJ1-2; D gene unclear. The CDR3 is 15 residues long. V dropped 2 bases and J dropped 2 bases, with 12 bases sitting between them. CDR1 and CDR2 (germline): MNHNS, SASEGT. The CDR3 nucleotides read TGTGCCAGCAGTGAAATGAGCGGGGTCAACTATGGCTACACCTTC. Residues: CASSEMSGVNYGYTF.

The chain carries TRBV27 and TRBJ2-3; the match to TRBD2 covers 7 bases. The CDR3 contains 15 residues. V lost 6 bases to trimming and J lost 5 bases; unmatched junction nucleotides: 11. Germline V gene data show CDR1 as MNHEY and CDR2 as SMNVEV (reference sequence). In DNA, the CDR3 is TGTGCCAGCAGCTGGGAGGGACCAGTCATAGATACGCAGTATTTT. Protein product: CASSWEGPVIDTQYF.

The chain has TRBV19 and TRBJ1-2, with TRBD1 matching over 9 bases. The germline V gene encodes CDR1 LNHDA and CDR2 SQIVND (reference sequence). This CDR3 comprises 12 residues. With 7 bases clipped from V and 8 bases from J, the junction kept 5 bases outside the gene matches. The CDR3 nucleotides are TGTGCCAGTATGGGGACAGGGATCGGCTACACCTTC. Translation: CASMGTGIGYTF.

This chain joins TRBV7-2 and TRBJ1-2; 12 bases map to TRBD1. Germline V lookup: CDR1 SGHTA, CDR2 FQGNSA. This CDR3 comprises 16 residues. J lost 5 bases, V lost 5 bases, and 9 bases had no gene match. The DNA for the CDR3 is TGTGCCAGCAGCCCACGGGACAGGGGGCTTTCATATGGCTACACCTTC. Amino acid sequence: CASSPRDRGLSYGYTF.

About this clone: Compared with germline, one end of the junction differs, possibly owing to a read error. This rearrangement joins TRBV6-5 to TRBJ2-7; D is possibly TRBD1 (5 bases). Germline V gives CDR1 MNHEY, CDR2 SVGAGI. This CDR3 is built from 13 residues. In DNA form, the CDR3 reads TGTGGCAGCGCGCAGGGCCAATCCTACGAGCAGTACTTC. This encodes CGSAQGQSYEQYF.

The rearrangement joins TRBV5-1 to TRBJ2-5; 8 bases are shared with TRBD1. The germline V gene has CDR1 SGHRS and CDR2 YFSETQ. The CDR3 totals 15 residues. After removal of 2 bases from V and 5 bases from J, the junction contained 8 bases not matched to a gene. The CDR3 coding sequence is TGCGCCAGCAGCTTCCGGGGACAGGTCGCGGAGACCCAGTACTTC. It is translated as CASSFRGQVAETQYF. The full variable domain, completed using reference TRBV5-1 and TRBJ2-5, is KAGVTQTPRYLIKTRGQQVTLSCSPISGHRSVSWYQQTPGQGLQFLFEYFSETQRNKGNFPGRFSGRQFSNSRSEMNVSTLELGDSALYLCASSFRGQVAETQYFGPGTRLLVL.